This passage covers 32 T cell receptor beta chains from one sample sequenced in a study of molecular identifiers for immune sequencing clone quantification. TCRdb fed the PCR reads into MiXCR, producing one record per CDR3 protein. The profile shows about 65,000 distinct CDR3 sequences, less than 20% of them singletons. What was sequenced was naive CD8+ T cells from blood, with Jurkat cell RNA spiked in. The subset is: FACS-sorted CD8+CD4-CCR7+CD45RA+ naive T cells. The receptors originated from a human donor in good health. Some libraries in this study had Jurkat cell RNA spiked in.

This chain joins TRBV29-1 and TRBJ1-2; D remains unclear. The CDR3 runs to 12 residues. V lost 4 bases, J lost 7 bases, and 13 bases lay in between. Germline values: CDR1 SQVTM, CDR2 ANQGSEA. The CDR3 DNA reads TGCAGCGTTGCTGAAGGGTACGGTGGCTACACCTTC. This codes for CSVAEGYGGYTF.

Many counts were recorded for this clonotype. The V gene is TRBV7-9, the J gene TRBJ2-7; D is unresolved. The CDR3 sequence is 14 residues long. Germline loops: CDR1 SEHNR, CDR2 FQNEAQ (reference sequence). Trimming took 5 bases from V and 4 from J, leaving 15 bases between them. The CDR3: CASSDDTVGYEQYF. The CDR3 nucleotides read TGTGCCAGCAGCGACGACACAGTTGGGTACGAGCAGTACTTC.

This clonotype was detected ten times or more. The genes are TRBV30 and TRBJ2-7; 10 nucleotides line up with TRBD1. Germline V gene data show CDR1 as GTSNPN and CDR2 as SVGIG (reference sequence). The CDR3 covers 15 residues. The J segment lost 3 bases and the V segment lost 3 bases, leaving 8 bases of the junction unmatched. This CDR3 is CAWRPWGTGDYEQYF. CDR3 in DNA: TGTGCCTGGAGACCCTGGGGGACAGGGGACTACGAGCAGTACTTC.

This clonotype occurred many times. The chain couples TRBV20-1 to TRBJ2-3; unclear D gene. This CDR3 has 15 amino acids. CDR1 is DFQATT, CDR2 SNEGSKA, per germline (reference sequence). Trimming took 2 bases from V and 6 from J, leaving 18 bases between them. CDR3 region: CSARLPFSPRDTQYF. The CDR3 DNA follows: TGCAGTGCTAGACTCCCCTTCAGTCCGAGGGATACGCAGTATTTT.

This clonotype was seen repeatedly, ten times or more. The J gene is TRBJ2-1, the V gene TRBV20-1, with a weak D call TRBD1 (7 bases). The CDR3 contains 15 residues. The V gene's germline CDR1 is DFQATT and CDR2 SNEGSKA (reference sequence). The ends were cut back, 5 bases at V and 0 bases at J, with 14 bases in the middle. CDR3 DNA: TGCAGTGCTTCTATTCAGGGGGGCTCCTACAATGAGCAGTTCTTC. Protein sequence: CSASIQGGSYNEQFF.

This clonotype has ten or more counts. V usage is TRBV6-2 or TRBV6-3 and J usage is TRBJ1-1; D is unclear. The CDR3 extends over 13 amino acids. From germline, CDR1 is MNHEY and CDR2 SVGEGT. V shed 2 bases and J shed 3 bases, with 7 bases lying between them. The DNA for the CDR3 is TGTGCCAGCAGTTACGTGAGGGACACTGAAGCTTTCTTT. It codes for CASSYVRDTEAFF.

In the case of this clonotype: This may be a read error: a much more frequent sequence differs by one nucleotide. CDR3 sequence: CASSRSGSGETQCF. The CDR3 coding sequence is TGTGCCAGCAGCCGTAGCGGGAGTGGTGAGACCCAGTGCTTC. The chain joins TRBV13 to TRBJ2-5; the match to TRBD2 covers 9 bases. From germline, CDR1 is PRHDT and CDR2 FYEKMQ (reference sequence). This CDR3 has 14 residues.

In its sample, this clonotype was seen many times. This rearrangement joins TRBV24-1 to TRBJ1-1; D gene ambiguous. Between the trimmed V and J ends, which lost 7 bases and 6 bases, there was a span of 14 bases. The CDR3 runs 13 residues. Per germline, CDR1 KGHDR and CDR2 SFDVKD. The DNA for the CDR3 is TGTGCCACCAGGGCATTTAACCAGCCTGAAGCTTTCTTT. Protein product: CATRAFNQPEAFF.

This clonotype was seen repeatedly, ten times or more. The chain couples TRBV7-3 to TRBJ1-5; the match to TRBD1 covers 11 bases. The CDR3 is 17 amino acids. V was clipped by 1 base and J by 3 bases; unmatched bases: 5. In germline, CDR1 is SGHTA, CDR2 FQGTGA. CDR3 in DNA: TGTGCCAGCAGCTTAAAACGGACAGGGGGCTTCAATCAGCCCCAGCATTTT. The encoded protein is CASSLKRTGGFNQPQHF.

This clonotype was found many times. The chain employs TRBV7-8 and TRBJ2-7; 13 nucleotides align to TRBD2. The V gene's germline CDR1 is SGHVS and CDR2 FQNEAQ. Trimming took 3 bases from V and 3 from J; bases not matched to a gene: 5. The CDR3 is 16 amino acids. CDR3: CASSFGTSGNGYEQYF. As DNA, the CDR3 is TGTGCCAGCAGCTTTGGGACTAGCGGGAACGGCTACGAGCAGTACTTC.

This clonotype has at least ten counts. The chain uses TRBV7-9 and TRBJ2-1, with D tentatively TRBD2 (5 bases). Deletions cut 0 bases from V and 9 bases from J, with 15 bases between. Per germline, CDR1 SEHNR and CDR2 FQNEAQ (reference sequence). The CDR3 has 15 amino acids. CDR3 sequence: CASSLASAGFAEQFF. CDR3 DNA sequence: TGTGCCAGCAGCTTAGCGAGTGCGGGTTTTGCTGAGCAGTTCTTC.

This clonotype was observed many times. The chain carries TRBV29-1 and TRBJ1-3; D is uncertain. CDR1 and CDR2 (germline): SQVTM, ANQGSEA. V was pared by 3 bases and J by 4 bases, with 7 bases between. This CDR3 contains 12 residues. The CDR3 sequence is CSVEERGNTIYF. The CDR3 DNA is TGCAGCGTTGAGGAAAGAGGAAACACCATATATTTT.

This clonotype came up many times. The V call is TRBV6-6, the J call TRBJ2-7, with D maybe TRBD1 (5 bases). Trimming cost V 1 base and J 1 base, with 11 bases left between them. Germline CDR1 MNHNY, CDR2 SVGAGI (reference sequence). This CDR3 is built from 15 residues. CDR3 amino acids: CASSYLSGWSYEQYF. In nucleotides, the CDR3 is TGTGCCAGCAGTTACTTGTCAGGGTGGTCCTACGAGCAGTACTTC.

Note on this clonotype: A read error may explain this, as a much larger clone is one base away. This chain joins TRBV13 and TRBJ1-1; D not certain. The CDR3 is made up of 13 amino acids. The V end lost 5 bases, the J end lost 4 bases, and 11 bases lay between the germline ends. CDR1 PRHDT and CDR2 FYEKMQ come from the germline V gene (reference sequence). The CDR3 bases are TGTGCCAGCAGCCTTACATCCATCACTGAAGCTTTCTTT. Protein: CASSLTSITEAFF.

CDR3 DNA: TGTGCCACCAGCAGAGGATCGGTTGCCGCCGGGGAGCTGTTTTTT. Its translation is CATSRGSVAAGELFF. The chain recombines TRBV15 with TRBJ2-2; D ambiguous. The CDR3 loop spans 15 amino acids. Trimming removed 1 base from V and 6 bases from J, with 12 bases in between. Germline lookup yields CDR1 LNHNV and CDR2 YYDKDF (reference sequence). The full variable domain, in which reference TRBV15 and TRBJ2-2 provide the parts outside the CDR3, is DAMVIQNPRYQVTQFGKPVTLSCSQTLNHNVMYWYQQKSSQAPKLLFHYYDKDFNNEADTPDNFQSRRPNTSFCFLDIRSPGLGDTAMYLCATSRGSVAAGELFFGEGSRLTVL.

This chain joins TRBV15 and TRBJ2-1; D may be TRBD2 (7 bases). Germline CDR1 LNHNV, CDR2 YYDKDF (reference sequence). V was clipped by 3 bases and J by 7 bases, with 16 bases between them. The CDR3 sequence is 15 residues long. CDR3 nucleotides: TGTGCCACCAGCAGGGGGAGAGGGGGAGGGAATGAGCAGTTCTTC. Protein sequence: CATSRGRGGGNEQFF. The whole variable domain, remainder taken from reference TRBV15 and TRBJ2-1, is DAMVIQNPRYQVTQFGKPVTLSCSQTLNHNVMYWYQQKSSQAPKLLFHYYDKDFNNEADTPDNFQSRRPNTSFCFLDIRSPGLGDTAMYLCATSRGRGGGNEQFFGPGTRLTVL.

This clonotype was detected many times. The chain links TRBV6-1 to TRBJ2-7; TRBD2 agrees at 14 bases. CDR1 and CDR2 from the germline V gene are MNHNS and SASEGT. Trimming removed 9 bases from V and 6 bases from J; junction bases left unmatched: 7. The CDR3 is 14 residues long. The CDR3 DNA follows: TGTGCCAGTGGACTAGCGGGAGGCCCCCTCGAGCAGTACTTC. Translated: CASGLAGGPLEQYF.

The sample holds many counts of this clonotype. The rearrangement joins TRBV24-1 to TRBJ2-1; unclear D gene. V was cut by 1 base and J by 5 bases, with 5 bases left in between. The CDR3 spans 13 residues. Germline assignment: CDR1 KGHDR and CDR2 SFDVKD. The CDR3 nucleotides read TGTGCCACCAGTGATTTCGCCCACAATGAGCAGTTCTTC. Translated: CATSDFAHNEQFF.

On this clonotype itself: Given a much more abundant clone one base away, this may be a read error. This rearrangement joins TRBV20-1 to TRBJ2-7; 8 positions agree with TRBD1. The germline CDR1 and CDR2 sequences are DFQATT and SNEGSKA (reference sequence). The CDR3 spans 14 residues. Trimming cost V 5 bases and J 3 bases; bases outside gene matches: 9. The CDR3 coding sequence is TGCAGTGCTGCTCATCCAGGGGGCGGCTACGAGCAGTACTTC. It codes for CSAAHPGGGYEQYF.

The table lists this clonotype with many counts. The chain carries TRBV4-1 and TRBJ2-1; weak D call: TRBD2 (5 bases). The CDR3 contains 15 residues. The germline gives CDR1 MGHRA, CDR2 YSYEKL. Trimming shortened V by 5 bases and J by 7 bases, and 18 bases separated the two germline ends. DNA for the CDR3: TGCGCCAGCAGCTACAACACCGGGATTAGTAATGAGCAGTTCTTC. Protein: CASSYNTGISNEQFF.

This clonotype has ten or more counts. The rearrangement uses TRBV28 and TRBJ2-7, with a possible D match to TRBD2 (5 bases). This CDR3 has 14 amino acids. Germline V CDR1 and CDR2: MDHEN, SYDVKM. V gave up 5 bases and J gave up 0 bases, with 11 bases separating them. The CDR3 DNA follows: TGTGCCAGCAGTGACCCCCGGGACTCCTACGAGCAGTACTTC. Amino acid sequence: CASSDPRDSYEQYF.

Remarks on this clonotype: A much larger clonotype is one base distant, so this may be a read error. The chain links TRBV5-1 to TRBJ2-7; 10 bases line up with TRBD2. V shed 2 bases and J 9 bases; nucleotides not matched to a gene: 8. The CDR3 totals 14 residues. The V gene's germline CDR1 is SGHRS and CDR2 YFSETQ. The CDR3: CASSLAGGPWGQYF. The CDR3, as DNA: TGCGCCAGCAGCTTAGCGGGAGGGCCGTGGGGGCAGTACTTC.

A note on this clonotype: A much larger clone lies a single base off, so this may be a read error. The chain couples TRBV15 to TRBJ1-1; 7 bases map to TRBD1. This CDR3 contains 15 residues. With V trimmed by 5 bases and J by 3 bases, 9 bases remained unmatched. Germline CDR1 and CDR2: LNHNV and YYDKDF (reference sequence). The CDR3 reads CATSPGGGGHTEAFF. Here the CDR3 DNA reads TGTGCCACCAGCCCAGGGGGGGGGGGCCACACTGAAGCTTTCTTT.

At least ten counts were recorded for this clonotype. V gene TRBV29-1 combines with J gene TRBJ2-3; maybe TRBD1 (8 bases). CDR3 length: 14 amino acids. V was cut by 7 bases and J by 4 bases, with 18 bases left in between. Looked up from germline, CDR1 is SQVTM and CDR2 is ANQGSEA. The CDR3 DNA sequence: TGCAGCGCGGACAGGGAGGGTAGGGCAGATACGCAGTATTTT. Translating gives CSADREGRADTQYF.

To note about this clonotype: This could be a read error, since a much larger clone is one nucleotide away. Without the conserved terminal phenylalanine or tryptophan, this CDR3 likely stems from a read error. The DNA for the CDR3 is TGTGCCAGCAGCCACGGGACAGGGATCACCTACGAGCAGTACTGC. Translation: CASSHGTGITYEQYC. The chain recombines TRBV5-4 with TRBJ2-7; 9 bases line up with TRBD1. The junction had 7 bases not matched to a gene; V was cut back by 4 bases and J by 2 bases. The CDR3 consists of 15 residues. Germline V gene lookup returns CDR1 SGHNT and CDR2 YYREEE (reference sequence).

This clonotype was found a few times. The chain uses TRBV12-5 and TRBJ2-3; 8 bases match TRBD2. The CDR3 extends over 15 amino acids. From germline, CDR1 is LGHNT and CDR2 FRNRAP. Germline trimming cut 6 bases from V and 4 bases from J; bases unmatched to any gene: 9. CDR3 protein: CASGPGTSSADTQYF. In DNA, the CDR3 is TGTGCTAGTGGCCCGGGGACTAGTAGTGCAGATACGCAGTATTTT.

The table lists this clonotype with many counts. The gene calls are TRBV3-1 and TRBJ2-5, with 7 bases aligning to TRBD2. This CDR3 is built from 18 residues. J gave up 5 bases and V 1 base, and 16 bases lay outside the gene matches. The germline V gene encodes CDR1 LGHDT and CDR2 YNNKEL (reference sequence). In DNA form, the CDR3 reads TGTGCCAGCAGCCAAGTAACGAACGGGGCGGGAGTCTCGGAGACCCAGTACTTC. As protein: CASSQVTNGAGVSETQYF.

In this sample, this clonotype turned up many times. V and J are TRBV27 and TRBJ2-2; the D is unclear. Germline V gene sequence: CDR1 MNHEY, CDR2 SMNVEV (reference sequence). The CDR3 loop spans 12 amino acids. Trimming pared 5 bases from V and 6 bases from J, leaving 7 bases between. CDR3 coding DNA: TGTGCCAGCAGTCGAATGGCCGGGGAGCTGTTTTTT. The encoded protein is CASSRMAGELFF.

This clonotype appeared a few times. This rearrangement joins TRBV5-4 to TRBJ2-7; D unresolved. The CDR3 runs 12 residues. The germline V and J ends were trimmed by 4 bases and 2 bases, with 7 bases remaining between them. CDR1 SGHNT and CDR2 YYREEE come from the germline V gene (reference sequence). CDR3: CASSGPTYEQYF. Written as DNA, the CDR3 is TGTGCCAGCAGCGGCCCGACCTACGAGCAGTACTTC.

At least ten counts were recorded for this clonotype. The V and J genes are TRBV5-5 and TRBJ1-4; D may be TRBD1 (6 bases). V was cut by 4 bases and J by 7 bases, with 17 bases left in between. This CDR3 is 15 amino acids long. Looked up from germline, CDR1 is SGHKS and CDR2 is YYEKEE (reference sequence). CDR3 loop: CASSSPGAEAEKLFF. The CDR3 region has the DNA TGTGCCAGCAGCAGTCCAGGGGCTGAGGCTGAAAAACTGTTTTTT.

There are many counts of this clonotype. The rearrangement uses TRBV7-9 and TRBJ1-1; D perhaps matches TRBD1 (6 bases). From germline, CDR1 is SEHNR and CDR2 FQNEAQ (reference sequence). The germline V and J ends were trimmed by 8 bases and 1 base, with 8 bases remaining between them. There are 12 residues in the CDR3. DNA of the CDR3: TGTGCCAGCTCGACAGGGAACACTGAAGCTTTCTTT. This gives the protein CASSTGNTEAFF.

This clonotype was seen ten or more times. The rearrangement uses TRBV7-2 and TRBJ1-1; a weak D match, TRBD1 (5 bases). Trimming took 2 bases from V and 1 from J, leaving 8 bases between them. CDR3 length equals 14 residues. CDR1 is SGHTA and CDR2 is FQGNSA in the germline V gene. The CDR3 region is CASSLFGANTEAFF. DNA of the CDR3: TGTGCCAGCAGCTTATTCGGGGCGAACACTGAAGCTTTCTTT.